At least ten counts were recorded for the clone carrying this TCR beta chain. What it recognizes is unknown. The length of the CDR3 is 14 residues. Per the germline V gene, CDR1 is DFQATT and CDR2 is SNEGSKA (reference sequence). The J segment lost 9 bases and the V segment lost 4 bases, leaving 12 bases of the junction unmatched. This entry is derived from a study of T-cell reconstitution after alpha-beta-depleted transplantation in children. This sample's TCRbeta library carried unique molecular identifier barcodes. TCRdb re-derived calls from the PCR reads in MiXCR, one entry per CDR3 protein. In the table there are about 580,000 distinct CDR3 sequences, about 21% of which are singletons. Study observations and caveats: At day 60, the high TCRbeta diversity found in some patients originated from recipient T cells and thymic progenitors that had survived. Reported findings indicate that, about two months after transplant, alpha-beta T cells came from several hundred expanded clones, which were derived from non-depleted graft cells. One year after transplant, T-cell counts and diversity came mostly from newly produced T cells.

The sample was PBMCs, mostly from graft donor cells, taken 360 days after TCRalphabeta/CD19-depleted stem cell transplant. The TCR was taken from a boy younger than two who had a stem cell transplant for acute myeloid leukemia, so the T cells may come from the graft donor. This sequence joins TRBV20-1 and TRBJ2-1, with 7 bases matching TRBD2. Here the CDR3 DNA reads TGCAGTGCTACAAATGTTACTAGCGTGGGTGAGCAGTTCTTC. Its translation is CSATNVTSVGEQFF.